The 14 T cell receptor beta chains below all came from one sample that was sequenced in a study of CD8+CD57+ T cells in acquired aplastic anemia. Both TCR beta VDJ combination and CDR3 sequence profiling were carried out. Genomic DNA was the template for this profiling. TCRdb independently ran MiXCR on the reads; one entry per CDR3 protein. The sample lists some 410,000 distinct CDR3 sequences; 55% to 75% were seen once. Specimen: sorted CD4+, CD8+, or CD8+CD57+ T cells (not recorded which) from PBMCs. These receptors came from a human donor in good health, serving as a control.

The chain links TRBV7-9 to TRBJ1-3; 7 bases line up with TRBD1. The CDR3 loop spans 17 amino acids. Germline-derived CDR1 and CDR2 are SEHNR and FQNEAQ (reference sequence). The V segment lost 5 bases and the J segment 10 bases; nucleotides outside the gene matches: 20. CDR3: CASSDRRQGVTGETIYF. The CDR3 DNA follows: TGTGCCAGCAGCGACAGAAGGCAGGGGGTGACCGGGGAGACCATATATTTT.

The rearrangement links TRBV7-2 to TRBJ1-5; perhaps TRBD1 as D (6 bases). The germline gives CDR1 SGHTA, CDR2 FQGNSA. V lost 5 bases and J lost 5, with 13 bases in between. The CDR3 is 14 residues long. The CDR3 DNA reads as TGTGCCAGCAGCCTACAGGGAGGGGATCAGCCCCAGCATTTT. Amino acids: CASSLQGGDQPQHF.

The CDR3 here is CASSLASGGGRTDLHF. CDR3 in DNA: TGTGCCAGCAGCTTAGCTAGCGGGGGGGGACGCACAGATCTCCACTTT. J is TRBJ1-6 and V is TRBV7-9; possibly TRBD1 for D (5 bases). CDR3 length equals 16 residues. Trimming removed 0 bases from V and 16 bases from J, with 22 bases in between. Per germline, CDR1 SEHNR and CDR2 FQNEAQ (reference sequence).

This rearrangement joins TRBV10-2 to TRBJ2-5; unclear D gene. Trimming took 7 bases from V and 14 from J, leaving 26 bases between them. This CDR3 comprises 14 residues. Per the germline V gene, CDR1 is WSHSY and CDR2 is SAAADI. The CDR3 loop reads CASIVGVGKTTAYF. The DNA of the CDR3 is TGCGCCAGCATTGTCGGAGTGGGGAAAACTACCGCTTACTTC.

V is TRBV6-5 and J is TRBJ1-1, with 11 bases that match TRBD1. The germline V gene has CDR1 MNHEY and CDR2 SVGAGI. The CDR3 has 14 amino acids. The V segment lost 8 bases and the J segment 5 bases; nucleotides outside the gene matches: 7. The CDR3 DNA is TGTGCCAGCCGGACAGGGGGCGGAAATACTGAAGCTTTCTTT. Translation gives CASRTGGGNTEAFF.

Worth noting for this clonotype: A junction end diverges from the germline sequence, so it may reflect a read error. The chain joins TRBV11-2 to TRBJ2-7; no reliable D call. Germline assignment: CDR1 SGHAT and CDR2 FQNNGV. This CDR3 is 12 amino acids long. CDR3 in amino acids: CASSANAYEKYF. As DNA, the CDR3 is TGTGCCAGCAGCGCAAACGCCTACGAGAAGTACTTC. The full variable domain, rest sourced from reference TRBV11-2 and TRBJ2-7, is EAGVAQSPRYKIIEKRQSVAFWCNPISGHATLYWYQQILGQGPKLLIQFQNNGVVDDSQLPKDRFSAERLKGVDSTLKIQPAKLEDSAVYLCASSANAYEKYFGPGTRLTVT.

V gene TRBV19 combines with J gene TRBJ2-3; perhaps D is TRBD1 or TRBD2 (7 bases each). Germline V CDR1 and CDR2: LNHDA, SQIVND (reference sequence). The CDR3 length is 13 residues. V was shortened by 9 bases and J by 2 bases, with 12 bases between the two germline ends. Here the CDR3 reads CASGEGATDTQYF. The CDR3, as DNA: TGTGCCAGCGGGGAGGGGGCCACAGATACGCAGTATTTT.

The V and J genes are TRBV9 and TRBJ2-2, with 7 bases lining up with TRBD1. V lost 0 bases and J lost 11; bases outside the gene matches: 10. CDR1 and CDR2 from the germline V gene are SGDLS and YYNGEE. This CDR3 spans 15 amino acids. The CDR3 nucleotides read TGTGCCAGCAGCGTAGGGCAGGGGGAACCCTACGAGCTGTTTTTT. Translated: CASSVGQGEPYELFF.

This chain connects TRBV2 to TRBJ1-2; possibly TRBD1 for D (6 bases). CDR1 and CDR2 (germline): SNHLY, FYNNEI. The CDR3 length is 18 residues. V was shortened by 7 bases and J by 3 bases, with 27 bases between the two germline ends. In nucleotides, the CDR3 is TGTGCCAGCACCCCAGGCAGGGCAGGGGTGAGGTATGACTATGGCTACACCTTC. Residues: CASTPGRAGVRYDYGYTF.

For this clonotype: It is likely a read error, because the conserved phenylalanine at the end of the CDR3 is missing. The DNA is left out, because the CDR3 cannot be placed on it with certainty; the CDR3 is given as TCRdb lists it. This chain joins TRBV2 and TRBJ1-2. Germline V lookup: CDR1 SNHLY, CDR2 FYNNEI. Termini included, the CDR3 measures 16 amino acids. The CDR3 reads CASSAGEGRAQYFGPG.

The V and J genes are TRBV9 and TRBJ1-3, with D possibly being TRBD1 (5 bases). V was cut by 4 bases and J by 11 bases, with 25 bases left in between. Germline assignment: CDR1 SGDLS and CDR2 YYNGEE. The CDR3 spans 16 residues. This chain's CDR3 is CASSLTGSGPISPIYF. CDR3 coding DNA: TGTGCCAGCAGCCTGACGGGTTCGGGGCCCATCTCCCCCATATATTTT.

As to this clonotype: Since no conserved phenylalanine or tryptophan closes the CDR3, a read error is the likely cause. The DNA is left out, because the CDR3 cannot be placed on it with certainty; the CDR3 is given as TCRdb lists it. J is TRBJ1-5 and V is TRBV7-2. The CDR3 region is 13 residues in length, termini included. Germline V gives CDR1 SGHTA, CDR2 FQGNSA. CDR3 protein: CASSLEGRGAANT.

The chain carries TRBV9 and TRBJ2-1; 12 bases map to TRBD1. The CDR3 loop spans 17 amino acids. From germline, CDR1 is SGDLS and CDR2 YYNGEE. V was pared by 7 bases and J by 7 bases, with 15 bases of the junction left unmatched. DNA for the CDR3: TGTGCCAGCTCACAGGGACAGGGGGCCCAAAGCTCAAATGAGCAGTTCTTC. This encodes CASSQGQGAQSSNEQFF.

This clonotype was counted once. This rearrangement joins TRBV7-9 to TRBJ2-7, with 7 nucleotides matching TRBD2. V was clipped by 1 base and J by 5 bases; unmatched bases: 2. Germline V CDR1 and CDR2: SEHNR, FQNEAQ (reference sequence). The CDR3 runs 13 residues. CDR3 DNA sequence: TGTGCCAGCAGCTTAGTGGGAGGGGACGAGCAGTACTTC. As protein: CASSLVGGDEQYF.